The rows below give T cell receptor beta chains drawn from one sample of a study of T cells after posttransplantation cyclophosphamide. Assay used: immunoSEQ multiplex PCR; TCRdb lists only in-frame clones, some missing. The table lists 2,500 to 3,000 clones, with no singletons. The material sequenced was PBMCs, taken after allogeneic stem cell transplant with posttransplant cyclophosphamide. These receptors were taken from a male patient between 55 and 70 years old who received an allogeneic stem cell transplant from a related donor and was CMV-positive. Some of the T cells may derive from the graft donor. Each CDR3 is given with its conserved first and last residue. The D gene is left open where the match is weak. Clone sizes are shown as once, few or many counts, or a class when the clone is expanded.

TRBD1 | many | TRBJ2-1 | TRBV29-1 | CSVELGGDRGVNEQFF | TGCAGCGTTGAATTAGGAGGGGACAGGGGTGTCAATGAGCAGTTCTTC
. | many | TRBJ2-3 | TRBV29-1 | CSVELADTQYF | TGCAGCGTTGAACTCGCAGATACGCAGTATTTT
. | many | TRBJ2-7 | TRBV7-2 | CASSRGRTLLSYEQYF | TGTGCCAGCTCTAGGGGAAGAACTCTCCTCTCCTACGAGCAGTACTTC
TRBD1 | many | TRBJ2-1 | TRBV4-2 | CASSAGQGSNEQFF | TGTGCCAGCTCCGCGGGACAGGGTTCCAATGAGCAGTTCTTC
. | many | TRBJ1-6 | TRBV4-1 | CASSQENRVQVNSPLHF | TGCGCCAGCAGCCAAGAAAACAGGGTTCAGGTTAATTCACCCCTCCACTTT
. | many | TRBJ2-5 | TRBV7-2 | CASSLAPRGWEETQYF | TGTGCCAGCAGCTTAGCCCCGAGAGGTTGGGAAGAGACCCAGTACTTC
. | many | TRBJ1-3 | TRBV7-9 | CASSPGPGGAPSSGNTIYF | TGTGCCAGCAGCCCAGGTCCAGGAGGAGCACCCAGCTCTGGAAACACCATATATTTT
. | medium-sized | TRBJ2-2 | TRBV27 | CASSFRVPTGELFF | TGTGCCAGCAGTTTTAGAGTCCCCACCGGGGAGCTGTTTTTT
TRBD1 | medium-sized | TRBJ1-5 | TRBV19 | CASSSLARGLRQPQHF | TGTGCCAGTAGTTCGCTTGCCAGGGGGCTTCGTCAGCCCCAGCATTTT
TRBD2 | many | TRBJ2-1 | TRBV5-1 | CASSPRGSGRAYEQFF | TGCGCCAGCAGCCCCCGGGGTAGCGGGAGGGCCTATGAGCAGTTCTTC
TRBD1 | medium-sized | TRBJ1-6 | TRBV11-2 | CASSLAGTGGIGALHF | TGTGCCAGCAGCTTAGCCGGGACAGGCGGTATAGGGGCCCTCCACTTT
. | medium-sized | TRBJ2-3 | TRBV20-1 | CSAQHDRTQYF | TGCAGTGCCCAGCACGACAGAACGCAGTATTTT
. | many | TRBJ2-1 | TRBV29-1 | CSVSRTAYNEQFF | TGCAGCGTTTCCCGGACTGCCTACAATGAGCAGTTCTTC
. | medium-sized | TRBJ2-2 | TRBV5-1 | CASSKQATGELFF | TGCGCCAGCAGCAAACAGGCCACCGGGGAGCTGTTTTTT
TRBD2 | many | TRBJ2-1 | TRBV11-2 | CASSSLAGTYNEQFF | TGTGCCAGCAGCTCACTAGCGGGAACCTACAATGAGCAGTTCTTC
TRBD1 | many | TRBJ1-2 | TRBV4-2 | CASSRDRVGYGYTF | TGTGCCAGCAGCCGCGACAGGGTAGGCTATGGCTACACCTTC
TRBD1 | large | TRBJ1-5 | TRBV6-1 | CASSWTGGDQPQHF | TGTGCCAGCAGTTGGACAGGGGGAGATCAGCCCCAGCATTTT